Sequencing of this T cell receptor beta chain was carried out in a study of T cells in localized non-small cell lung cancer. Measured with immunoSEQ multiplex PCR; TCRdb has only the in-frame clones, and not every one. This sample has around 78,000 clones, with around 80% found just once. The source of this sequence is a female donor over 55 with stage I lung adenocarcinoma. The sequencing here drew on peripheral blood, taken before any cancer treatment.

CDR3 bases: TGTGCCAGCAGCCTGAATGTAGGAAGATCACCCCTCCACTTT. Amino acids: CASSLNVGRSPLHF. The rearrangement uses TRBV25-1 and TRBJ1-6; D gene unclear. The V end lost 6 bases, the J end lost 10 bases, and 16 bases lay between the germline ends. In germline, CDR1 is MGHDK, CDR2 SYGVNS. The CDR3 runs 14 residues.